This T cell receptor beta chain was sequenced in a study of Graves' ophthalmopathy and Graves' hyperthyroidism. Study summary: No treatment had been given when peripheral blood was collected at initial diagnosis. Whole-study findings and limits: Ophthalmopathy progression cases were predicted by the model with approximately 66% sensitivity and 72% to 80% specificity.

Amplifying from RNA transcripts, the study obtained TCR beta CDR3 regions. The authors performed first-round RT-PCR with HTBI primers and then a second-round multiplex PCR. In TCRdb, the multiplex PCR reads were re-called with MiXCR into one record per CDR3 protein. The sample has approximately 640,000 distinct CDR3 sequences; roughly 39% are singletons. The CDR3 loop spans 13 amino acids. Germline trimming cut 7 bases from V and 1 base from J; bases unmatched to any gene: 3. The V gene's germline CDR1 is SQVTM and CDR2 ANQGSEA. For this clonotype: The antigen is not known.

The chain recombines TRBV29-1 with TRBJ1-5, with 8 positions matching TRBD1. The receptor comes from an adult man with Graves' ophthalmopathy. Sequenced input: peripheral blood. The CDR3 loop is CSARTGSNQPQHF. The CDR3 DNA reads TGCAGCGCTAGGACAGGGAGCAATCAGCCCCAGCATTTT. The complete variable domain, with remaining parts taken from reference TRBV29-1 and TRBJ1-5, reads SAVISQKPSRDICQRGTSLTIQCQVDSQVTMMFWYRQQPGQSLTLIATANQGSEATYESGFVIDKFPISRPNLTFSTLTVSNMSPEDSSIYLCSARTGSNQPQHFGDGTRLSIL.